The clone carrying this TCR beta chain has only one observation. The antigen is undetermined. With 0 bases removed from V and 4 bases from J, the gap between germline ends came to 9 bases. The CDR3 has 14 amino acids. The germline V gene encodes CDR1 SGDLS and CDR2 YYNGEE. Using immunoSEQ multiplex PCR, the repertoire was profiled, and TCRdb retains in-frame clones only, with some absent. Of about 50,000 clones listed, roughly 80% are singletons. This specimen comes from a study of vaccination effects on CD4 cells after COVID-19. As for the study in general: The ViraFEST assay expanded antigen-specific CD4+ T cells with viral peptide pools before sequencing. Findings and caveats of the study: Late post-vaccination, clones induced by infection and those induced by vaccine underwent marked clonal contraction.

The authors isolated CD4+ T cells after roughly 10 days of culture. Half of the medium was exchanged for IL-2 medium on both days 3 and 7. V usage is TRBV9 and J usage is TRBJ2-3; D call uncertain. The input for sequencing was CD4+ T cells from PBMCs cultured without peptide, taken before COVID-19 vaccination. The clonotype comes from a human donor who received a COVID-19 vaccine. The DNA for the CDR3 is TGTGCCAGCAGCGTAGACCTCGCGGCAGATACGCAGTATTTT. The encoded protein is CASSVDLAADTQYF.